This T cell receptor (beta chain) stems from a study of blood T cell repertoires in COVID-19. Study-level information: Samples came from the United States, Italy and Spain, spanning acute and convalescent COVID-19. In each case, the material was cDNA or gDNA derived from T cells, B-cell-depleted T cells, or PBMCs.

The CDR3 contains 13 residues. The germline CDR1 and CDR2 sequences are SGDLS and YYNGEE. Trimming removed 4 bases from V and 5 bases from J, with 12 bases in between. Per the study methods: Reference gene primers were amplified, and this amplification served to estimate nucleated cell counts. Clones were read by immunoSEQ multiplex PCR, and TCRdb kept only the in-frame ones, dropping some. V, J and clone size reflect that table, while D and trimming were determined from the DNA. The table records 120,000 or so clones, around two thirds of them present only once. The sequenced material came from peripheral blood. The chain recombines TRBV9 with TRBJ1-1; weak D call: TRBD1 (5 bases). The origin of this receptor is a woman aged 70-85 years with acute or convalescent COVID-19. The CDR3 region has the DNA TGTGCCAGCAGCCAAGGGGCAGGGACTGAAGCTTTCTTT. Protein sequence: CASSQGAGTEAFF.